The clone carrying this T cell receptor (beta chain) has just a few counts. Measured with immunoSEQ multiplex PCR; TCRdb has only the in-frame clones, and not every one. The profile shows fewer than 200,000 clones, approximately 90% of them singletons. This specimen belongs to a study of control samples from healthy donors and cancer patients. The receptor was isolated from a man younger than 40 in good health. Sequencing was carried out using blood.

In nucleotides, the CDR3 is TGTGCCAGCAGCCGGGGCCGCCTTAATGAAAAACTGTTTTTT. Amino acids: CASSRGRLNEKLFF. V is TRBV2 and J is TRBJ1-4, with D possibly TRBD1 on 5 matching bases. The CDR3 loop spans 14 amino acids. Trimming removed 6 bases at V and 4 bases at J, with 12 bases between. Germline-derived CDR1 and CDR2 are SNHLY and FYNNEI.